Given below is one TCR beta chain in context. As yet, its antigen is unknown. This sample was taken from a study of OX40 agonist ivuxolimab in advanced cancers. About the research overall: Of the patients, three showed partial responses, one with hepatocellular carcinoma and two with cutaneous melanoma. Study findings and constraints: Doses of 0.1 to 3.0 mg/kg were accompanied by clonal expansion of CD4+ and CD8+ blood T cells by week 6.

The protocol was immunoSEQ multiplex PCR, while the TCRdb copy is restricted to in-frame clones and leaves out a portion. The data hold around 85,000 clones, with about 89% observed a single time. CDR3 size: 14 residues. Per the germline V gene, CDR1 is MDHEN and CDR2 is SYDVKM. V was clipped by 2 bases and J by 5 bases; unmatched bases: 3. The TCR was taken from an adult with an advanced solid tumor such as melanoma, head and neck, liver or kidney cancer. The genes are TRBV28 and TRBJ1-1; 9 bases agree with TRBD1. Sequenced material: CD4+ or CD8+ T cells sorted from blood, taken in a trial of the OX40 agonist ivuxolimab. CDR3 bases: TGTGCCAGCAGTTTAGGGACAGGGCTTACTGAAGCTTTCTTT. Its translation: CASSLGTGLTEAFF. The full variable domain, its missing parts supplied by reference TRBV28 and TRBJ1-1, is DVKVTQSSRYLVKRTGEKVFLECVQDMDHENMFWYRQDPGLGLRLIYFSYDVKMKEKGDIPEGYSVSREKKERFSLILESASTNQTSMYLCASSLGTGLTEAFFGQGTRLTVV.